Listed below are T cell receptor beta chains from one sample, sequenced in a study of Graves' ophthalmopathy and Graves' hyperthyroidism. One entry per CDR3 protein, called by TCRdb with MiXCR from the multiplex PCR reads. Of 740,000 or so distinct CDR3 sequences in the sample, approximately 40% are singletons; the top ten hold 44%. The sample comprised peripheral blood. These receptors were collected from an adult man with Graves' ophthalmopathy. The CDR3 runs from the conserved cysteine through the conserved F or W. The D gene is left open where the match is weak. The listing skips clone size in some rows; elsewhere it reads once, few, many or a size class.

abundance	v_gene	j_gene	d_gene	CDR3aa	CDR3nt
few	TRBV12-3/TRBV12-4	TRBJ1-6	-	CASSRQEYNSPLHF	TGTGCCAGCAGTCGACAGGAGTATAATTCACCCCTCCACTTT
many	TRBV29-1	TRBJ1-4	-	CSVDDATNEKLFF	TGCAGCGTTGACGACGCAACTAATGAAAAACTGTTTTTT
many	TRBV10-3	TRBJ1-3	-	CAVKRGNSGNTIYF	TGTGCCGTCAAGCGGGGAAACTCAGGAAACACCATATATTTT
-	TRBV9	TRBJ1-5	-	CASSQDWGINQPQHF	TGTGCCAGCAGCCAAGATTGGGGGATAAATCAGCCCCAGCATTTT
many	TRBV12-3/TRBV12-4	TRBJ1-5	TRBD1	CASTRTGVKQPQHF	TGTGCCAGCACCAGGACAGGGGTGAAACAGCCCCAGCATTTT
many	TRBV19	TRBJ1-6	TRBD1	CASRLDRDRSPLHF	TGTGCCAGTAGACTCGACAGGGACCGTTCACCCCTCCACTTT
-	TRBV9	TRBJ2-6	TRBD1	CASGTSKLRQGTVLAF	TGTGCCAGCGGAACGTCGAAACTTAGACAGGGCACCGTCCTGGCTTTC
many	TRBV20-1	TRBJ1-6	-	CSASPNSPLHF	TGCAGTGCTAGCCCAAATTCACCCCTCCACTTT
once	TRBV7-3	TRBJ2-7	-	CASSPSRLYEQYF	TGTGCCAGCAGCCCCTCCCGGCTCTACGAGCAGTACTTC
many	TRBV7-6	TRBJ2-7	TRBD1	CASSSTRGTAGEQYF	TGTGCCAGCAGCTCTACTCGAGGGACAGCTGGCGAGCAGTACTTC
few	TRBV7-3	TRBJ1-1	-	CASSLNGGRLNTEAFF	TGTGCCAGCAGCTTAAATGGGGGCAGATTGAACACTGAAGCTTTCTTT
-	TRBV7-9	TRBJ2-2	TRBD2	CASTSRTSRTGELFF	TGTGCCAGCACCAGCCGGACTAGCAGAACCGGGGAGCTGTTTTTT
-	TRBV15	TRBJ1-1	-	CATSRVVAPGDEAFF	TGTGCCACCAGCAGAGTTGTGGCTCCCGGTGATGAAGCTTTCTTT
-	TRBV20-1	TRBJ2-7	-	CSARDIQTPDLAYEQYF	TGCAGTGCTAGAGATATCCAAACGCCGGACTTAGCCTACGAGCAGTACTTC
-	TRBV6-2/TRBV6-3	TRBJ1-1	-	CASSTWSRTNTEAFF	TGTGCCAGCAGTACCTGGTCACGGACCAACACTGAAGCTTTCTTT
-	TRBV20-1	TRBJ1-4	-	CSARLSAPNRNEKLFF	TGCAGTGCTAGACTATCGGCCCCGAACCGTAATGAAAAACTGTTTTTT
once	TRBV6-5	TRBJ1-4	TRBD1	CASRTGVGNEKLFF	TGTGCCAGCCGTACAGGGGTGGGGAATGAAAAACTGTTTTTT
-	TRBV7-9	TRBJ2-2	-	CASSMGPWTGELFF	TGTGCCAGTAGTATGGGCCCTTGGACCGGGGAGCTGTTTTTT
-	TRBV2	TRBJ1-1	-	CASVEEGAEAFF	TGTGCCAGCGTTGAAGAAGGGGCTGAAGCTTTCTTT
-	TRBV10-2	TRBJ2-3	-	CASLSTDTQYF	TGCGCCAGCTTGAGCACAGATACGCAGTATTTT
-	TRBV28	TRBJ1-5	-	CASSPPPQGGQPQHF	TGTGCCAGCAGTCCACCACCTCAGGGAGGGCAGCCCCAGCATTTT
-	TRBV29-1	TRBJ2-5	-	CSVDPGNQETQYF	TGCAGCGTTGATCCCGGGAACCAAGAGACCCAGTACTTC
many	TRBV7-2	TRBJ2-6	-	CASSLGSYYSGANVLTF	TGTGCCAGCAGCTTAGGCTCATACTACTCTGGGGCCAACGTCCTGACTTTC
-	TRBV7-2	TRBJ2-7	-	CASSLGQQVYEQYF	TGTGCCAGCAGCTTAGGTCAGCAAGTCTACGAGCAGTACTTC
few	TRBV2	TRBJ2-3	TRBD2	CASSQLAGGTDTQYF	TGTGCCAGCAGCCAGCTAGCGGGGGGCACAGATACGCAGTATTTT
-	TRBV4-3	TRBJ1-2	-	CASSLTPTENYGYTF	TGCGCCAGCAGCCTAACCCCGACAGAGAACTATGGCTACACCTTC